This TCR beta chain was observed in a study of cytomegalovirus exposure and HLA in healthy donors listed by TCRdb under 2017. For the study in its entirety: In an earlier analysis of approximately 500 of the donors, under 300 Gb of sequence data and 117 million unique TCR beta sequences from 150 million to 200 million T cells were reported. About 280 gigabases of sequencing data and 70 million to 100 million unique TCR sequences were included in an early release covering around 650 HLA-typed donors. Among the approximately 430 genotyped donors, 75% to 90% belonged to the genetic ancestry cluster associated with self-reported Caucasian donors. The study aimed to test whether signatures of past pathogen exposure could be identified by cataloging public T cell receptors. The study profiled the T cell repertoires of 666 subjects by immunosequencing and related them to cytomegalovirus serostatus. Along with the approximately 620-subject first cohort, a separate validation cohort of over a hundred different subjects was used. To predict cytomegalovirus infection status, the study brought together high-throughput TCR immunosequencing, statistical association of individual TCRs with disease status, and machine learning. In a later analysis, previously published TCR beta repertoires from 500 to 750 donors were re-analyzed and high-resolution HLA genotyping was added so that TCR occurrence patterns could be studied. In the later analysis, no new phenotypic data were used to find candidate immune exposures; instead, reliance was placed on TCR beta sequences and their occurrence across donors. In an earlier analysis of roughly 540 of the donors, high-throughput TCR beta sequencing was used to judge whether each TCR beta V gene segment behaved as functional or pseudogenic. Donor age, sex, ethnicity and CMV serostatus were compiled alongside the repertoire data. A later genetic analysis used genome-wide SNP genotypes for about 65% of the roughly 670 donors, treating that subset as a discovery cohort. Every repertoire in the discovery cohort had been generated on one and the same sequencing platform. Both class I and class II loci were covered by HLA typing, at four-digit resolution. Typing coverage differed by locus: A, B, C, DRB1 and DQB1 were typed in about 629-640 donors, DQA1 in 522, DPA1 in around 610, and DPB1 in 400 to 480. Because of strong linkage in the cohort, five DR-DQ haplotypes were treated as single units for association and clustering. Among 398 genotyped donors of the cohort, an average of about 240,000 unique TCR beta nucleotide sequences were sequenced per donor, around 18% of them non-productive.

Paper-wide results and their limitations: In a later analysis, the rate of TCR association differed among HLA loci, with DRB1 alleles having the most associated TCRs and HLA-C alleles having the fewest. Most TCR sequences were observed very rarely across donors, whereas some public TCRs were present in many individuals. Because some donors lacked HLA typing at each locus, the association tests relied only on the typed subset. CMV serostatus was the only immune exposure information available for the cohort. Correlated functional status among segregating V segments might be attributable to linkage disequilibrium, but an unknown experimental factor could not be ruled out. Because the 87-base-pair reads could not distinguish some IMGT-functional V segments, including TRBV6-2 and TRBV6-3, those segments were excluded. In a later analysis, several top co-occurrence clusters were reported to appear linked to parvovirus B19, influenza, CMV and Epstein-Barr virus. According to the authors, the approach could potentially be generalized to other disease states and immunological phenotypes. V-gene and J-gene trimming of TCR beta chains was associated with a missense DCLRE1C variant in a later genetic analysis, and the association was replicated in an independent cohort. The presence/absence analyses assumed that sequencing depth was roughly uniform across donors, and that assumption may not be true. A later analysis found that HLA-associated TCR beta chains were more clonally expanded and had lower generation probabilities than equally common non-associated chains. Specific HLA alleles were associated with 16,951 TCR beta sequences at a false discovery rate of 0.05 in a later analysis. Cytomegalovirus status was reported to be diagnosed by the classifier with high specificity and sensitivity in both the original and validation cohorts. Most CMV-associated TCR beta chains appeared to be HLA-restricted in a later analysis, and the HLA associations seemed to be driven largely by CMV exposure. In a later genetic analysis, fewer N-insertions in productive TCRs were reported among donors in an Asian-associated ancestry cluster than the approximately 710-donor mean. A few of the identified cytomegalovirus-associated TCR beta chains were confirmed in vitro to be specific for cytomegalovirus antigens. A further reported finding was that TCR beta sequences accurately predicted the HLA-A and HLA-B alleles for most subjects in the first cohort. In an earlier analysis of about 550 of the donors, most TCR beta V segments were observed in productive rearrangements about 87% or about 30% of the time, broadly matching IMGT annotations. A total of 150 to 200 TCR beta chains were listed by the study as associated with cytomegalovirus. When HLA alleles, especially DR and DQ, strongly co-occurred, TCR associations were difficult to assign to individual alleles. Because counts were too low, seventeen rarely observed V segments, including chromosome 9 orphons, were left out of the earlier analysis of 500 to 650 of the donors. The sequencing pipeline was judged likely to have produced a cluster of highly shared sequence variants as a technical artifact. This cohort had only TCR beta chains sequenced, and the lack of alpha or paired-chain data limited which features could be detected.

A remark on this clone: No antigen is known for it. No much larger clone is present one base from it, and per-base qualities are unavailable.

After removal of 1 base from V and 0 bases from J, the junction retains 11 bases not matched to a gene. The germline V gene encodes CDR1 SGHRS and CDR2 YFSETQ. Reading from cysteine to phenylalanine, the CDR3 counts 18 amino acids. Just the 54-base CDR3 DNA is kept, in frame starting at base 1. The cohort consisted of fewer than 700 healthy bone marrow donors. At the time of sampling, all cohort members were nominally healthy, though unrecorded immune exposures were likely present. The donor tested CMV seropositive and was one of the 289 seropositive cohort members. A peripheral blood sample was collected from each donor, and TCR beta sequencing was performed on peripheral blood mononuclear cells. Genomic DNA was extracted from the blood cell samples with the Qiagen DNeasy Blood Extraction Kit. The library was generated by the immunoSEQ multiplex PCR assay. A mixture of 60 forward primers for TCR Vbeta segments and 13 reverse primers for TCR Jbeta segments was used in the multiplex PCR. A multiplex PCR assay on genomic DNA amplified the CDR3 region of rearranged TCR beta genes. On the Illumina HiSeq System, the amplified TCR beta libraries were sequenced as 87-base-pair reads. In the paper's pipeline: In a later analysis, some 80 million unique TCR beta chains were counted across the roughly 670 repertoires, and roughly 9.9 million of these chains were shared by at least two donors. Raw reads were error-corrected and collapsed into unique sequences by a nearest-neighbor algorithm in which closely related sequences were merged to remove PCR and sequencing errors. CDR3 sequences were aligned to IMGT reference sequences to assign V, D and J gene segments. Each retained sequence needed at least a six-nucleotide match to both a V gene segment and a J gene segment. A rearrangement counted as productive if the CDR3 had no stop codons and remained in frame with V and J, and every other rearrangement counted as non-productive. Following IMGT convention, CDR3 was defined as the stretch from the second conserved V-encoded cysteine to the conserved J-encoded phenylalanine. In an earlier analysis of around 600 of the donors, sequences lacking an unambiguous match to a single V gene segment were excluded. An earlier analysis of about 600 of the donors called V segments functional above 56.7% productive rearrangements and segregating when the between-donor standard deviation exceeded 5%. A statistical classification framework was built to diagnose cytomegalovirus status from the catalog of TCR beta chain sequences. In a later analysis, V and J genes were assigned by comparing TCR nucleotide sequences against IMGT/GENE-DB human TR gene sequences. The TCRdist pipeline was used in a later analysis to assign CDR3 sequences and most-parsimonious VDJ recombination scenarios. In a later analysis, every TCR beta chain was defined by the combination of its CDR3 amino acid sequence and its V-gene family, and reads without a unique V-gene family were dropped. In a later analysis, several hundred highly shared, low-generation-probability nucleotide sequences were removed to address suspected cross-contamination and a sequencing artifact. For each public chain, a later analysis derived a clonal expansion index from normalized ranks of inferred template counts within each repertoire. In a later analysis, generation probabilities were computed with a VDJ recombination model fitted to out-of-frame rearrangements, and the resulting probabilities were checked against IGoR. A later analysis scored TCR-TCR, TCR-HLA and TCR-CMV co-occurrence with hypergeometric tests, applying a repertoire-size bias correction to TCR pairs. False discovery rates were estimated in a later analysis by permuting HLA or CMV assignments 20 times. In a later analysis, co-occurring TCRs were grouped with DBSCAN, and TCRdist sequence similarity was added when clustering was performed within HLA-allele-positive subsets. For co-occurrence clustering, repertoires with fewer than 30,000 or more than 120,000 public chains were excluded, along with roughly 5 repertoires with anomalous nucleotide sharing. TCRdb stores this immuneACCESS table with in-frame sequences only. Part of the clones is absent; in the studies checked, under half of the shortfall reflects unresolved V genes, and no reason is known for the rest. That table furnishes V, J and clone size, whereas the DNA furnished D and trimming. The sample table records roughly 150,000 clones; about 88% of these occur just once. The top ten constitute about 2.5% of the sample.

The receptor was derived from a man aged 25 to 45 in good health and CMV-seropositive. The chain employs TRBV5-1 and TRBJ1-1; 8 junctional bases match TRBD1. The sequenced material came from PBMCs. CDR3 sequence: CASSLLATGVSLNTEAFF. The sequenced DNA is TGCGCCAGCAGCTTGTTGGCGACAGGGGTTTCGTTGAACACTGAAGCTTTCTTT.